The 27 T cell receptor beta chains presented below share a single source sample, sequenced in a study of T-cell reconstitution after alpha-beta-depleted transplantation in children. Using unique molecular identifiers, the investigators prepared the TCRbeta library. TCRdb processed the PCR reads anew with MiXCR; each CDR3 protein has one entry. The table records fewer than 250,000 distinct CDR3 sequences, roughly 8.2% of them present only once. The sample was PBMCs, mostly from graft donor cells, taken 180 days after TCRalphabeta/CD19-depleted stem cell transplant. Receptor source: a male patient aged 10-17 years who had a stem cell transplant for acute lymphoblastic leukemia, so the T cells may come from the graft donor.

This clonotype was detected many times. The chain employs TRBV5-1 and TRBJ2-3; D call uncertain. Germline CDR1 and CDR2: SGHRS and YFSETQ. Trimming cost V 4 bases and J 6 bases, with 15 bases left between them. CDR3 size: 14 residues. In nucleotides, the CDR3 is TGCGCCAGCAGCCCCTTTCCGGCCCCGGATACGCAGTATTTT. As protein: CASSPFPAPDTQYF.

This clonotype was seen only once. A much larger clone differs from this one at a single base, so this may be a read error. The chain links TRBV20-1 to TRBJ2-2; possible D gene TRBD2, 6 bases. V was cut by 5 bases and J by 4 bases, with 23 bases left in between. CDR1 and CDR2 from the germline V gene are DFQATT and SNEGSKA (reference sequence). The CDR3 has 17 residues. Here the CDR3 DNA reads TGCAGTGCTCCCCCCGGTCCGCGGGGCTCGAGCACCGGGGAGCTGTTTTTT. Translating it yields CSAPPGPRGSSTGELFF.

This rearrangement joins TRBV19 to TRBJ2-7; 8 nucleotides agree with TRBD1. There are 14 residues in the CDR3. V lost 1 base and J lost 5; bases outside the gene matches: 4. Germline loops: CDR1 LNHDA, CDR2 SQIVND (reference sequence). DNA of the CDR3: TGTGCCAGTAGTATAGGGACAGGGACCAACGAGCAGTACTTC. It specifies CASSIGTGTNEQYF. The entire variable domain, with the rest obtained from reference TRBV19 and TRBJ2-7, is as follows: DGGITQSPKYLFRKEGQNVTLSCEQNLNHDAMYWYRQDPGQGLRLIYYSQIVNDFQKGDIAEGYSVSREKKESFPLTVTSAQKNPTAFYLCASSIGTGTNEQYFGPGTRLTVT.

In its sample, this clonotype was seen many times. This chain links TRBV10-3 with TRBJ1-1; 8 bases align to TRBD1. This CDR3 region has 17 residues. Losses at the gene ends were 4 bases for V and 0 bases for J; bases not matched to a gene: 10. Per the germline V gene, CDR1 is ENHRY and CDR2 is SYGVKD. The DNA for the CDR3 is TGTGCCATCAGTGCCGGACAGGGAGAGGGAATGAACACTGAAGCTTTCTTT. It is translated as CAISAGQGEGMNTEAFF.

This clonotype was detected ten times or more. CDR3 nucleotide sequence: TGCGCCAGCAGTGAAGAACCTTATGGCTACACCTTC. Its translation: CASSEEPYGYTF. The V call is TRBV10-2, the J call TRBJ1-2; D ambiguous. V lost 3 bases and J lost 5, with 7 bases in between. CDR3 length: 12 amino acids. The germline V gene encodes CDR1 WSHSY and CDR2 SAAADI.

In its sample, this clonotype was seen a few times. The chain couples TRBV27 to TRBJ2-7; the match to TRBD2 covers 8 bases. Germline V gives CDR1 MNHEY, CDR2 SMNVEV (reference sequence). Germline trimming cut 0 bases from V and 3 bases from J; bases unmatched to any gene: 7. The CDR3 totals 16 residues. The DNA for the CDR3 is TGTGCCAGCAGTTTATCCCCGAGCGGGAGTAACTACGAGCAGTACTTC. It encodes CASSLSPSGSNYEQYF.

This clonotype was picked up many times. The V call is TRBV11-2, the J call TRBJ2-2; TRBD2 is a possible D gene (5 bases). This CDR3 has 13 amino acids. CDR1 and CDR2 (germline): SGHAT, FQNNGV. V shed 6 bases and J shed 15 bases, with 20 bases lying between them. In nucleotides, the CDR3 is TGTGCCAGCAGTGAAGCGGCCCTCGGGTTGGTGTTTTTT. Its protein product is CASSEAALGLVFF.

This clonotype came up many times. This chain connects TRBV29-1 to TRBJ2-7; tentatively, D is TRBD1 (6 bases). This CDR3 has 14 amino acids. The V end was cut by 3 bases, the J end by 0 bases, with 12 bases between. Germline CDR1 reads SQVTM; CDR2 reads ANQGSEA. The CDR3 DNA is TGCAGCGTTGACTCAGGGGAGACCTCCTACGAGCAGTACTTC. This encodes CSVDSGETSYEQYF.

This clonotype was detected ten times or more. V gene TRBV7-6 combines with J gene TRBJ1-6, with D perhaps TRBD1 (5 bases). V was shortened by 0 bases and J by 15 bases, with 15 bases between the two germline ends. This CDR3 is built from 14 residues. In germline, CDR1 is SGHVS, CDR2 FNYEAQ. As DNA, the CDR3 is TGTGCCAGCAGCTTAGCAGGGGAACAAATCGGCCTCCACTTT. Translated, it gives CASSLAGEQIGLHF.

This clonotype has a count of ten or more. The chain uses TRBV7-2 and TRBJ2-5; 7 bases match TRBD2. There are 13 residues in the CDR3. Germline CDR1 reads SGHTA; CDR2 reads FQGNSA. The junction had 7 bases not matched to a gene; V was cut back by 6 bases and J by 6 bases. CDR3 residues: CASRKPGGKTQYF. In DNA form, the CDR3 reads TGTGCCAGCAGAAAGCCGGGGGGAAAGACCCAGTACTTC.

This clonotype was detected many times. V is TRBV11-2 and J is TRBJ1-1, with D hard to call. The CDR3 is 15 amino acids. From germline, CDR1 is SGHAT and CDR2 FQNNGV. V lost 2 bases and J lost 1, with 11 bases in between. Written as DNA, the CDR3 is TGTGCCAGCAGCTTATTGGTTGTGGAGAACACTGAAGCTTTCTTT. As protein: CASSLLVVENTEAFF.

The table lists this clonotype with a count of one. An end of the junction does not agree with germline; a read error may underlie this. V usage is TRBV20-1 and J usage is TRBJ1-3; D perhaps matches TRBD1 (5 bases). The germline V gene has CDR1 DFQATT and CDR2 SNEGSKA (reference sequence). The CDR3 is 14 residues long. CDR3 DNA: TGCAGTGCTAGAGGGGGGGGGTCCGGAAACACCATACATTTT. It translates to CSARGGGSGNTIHF.

This clonotype was seen at least ten times. The chain is built from TRBV7-6 and TRBJ2-7; 9 positions agree with TRBD2. Per germline, CDR1 SGHVS and CDR2 FNYEAQ. This CDR3 spans 13 amino acids. With V trimmed by 3 bases and J by 6 bases, 3 bases remained unmatched. Here the CDR3 DNA reads TGTGCCAGCAGCTTTAGCGGGGGAGGCGAGCAGTACTTC. It specifies CASSFSGGGEQYF.

This sequence joins TRBV5-1 and TRBJ2-5; D may be TRBD2 (6 bases). Germline values: CDR1 SGHRS, CDR2 YFSETQ. The V end was cut by 4 bases, the J end by 1 base, with 8 bases between. There are 13 residues in the CDR3. For the CDR3, the DNA is TGCGCCAGCAGCCGGAGGGTCCAAGAGACCCAGTACTTC. Residues: CASSRRVQETQYF.

This clonotype was seen many times. The chain combines TRBV7-9 with TRBJ2-2; D possibly corresponds to TRBD2 (5 bases). Per the germline V gene, CDR1 is SEHNR and CDR2 is FQNEAQ (reference sequence). The CDR3 loop spans 14 amino acids. V lost 0 bases to trimming and J lost 6 bases, with 8 bases between them. The CDR3 DNA reads as TGTGCCAGCAGCTTAGCGGAGAGGGCCGGGGAGCTGTTTTTT. It codes for CASSLAERAGELFF. Full variable domain (missing parts from reference TRBV7-9 and TRBJ2-2): DTGVSQNPRHKITKRGQNVTFRCDPISEHNRLYWYRQTLGQGPEFLTYFQNEAQLEKSRLLSDRFSAERPKGSFSTLEIQRTEQGDSAMYLCASSLAERAGELFFGEGSRLTVL.

Many counts were recorded for this clonotype. The J gene is TRBJ2-5, the V gene TRBV20-1, with 14 bases that match TRBD2. Germline lookup yields CDR1 DFQATT and CDR2 SNEGSKA (reference sequence). The CDR3 covers 17 residues. Trimming took 6 bases from V and 5 from J; bases not matched to a gene: 14. The CDR3 is CSAGPVTSGGAVETQYF. The CDR3 DNA sequence: TGCAGTGCCGGTCCCGTGACTAGCGGGGGGGCCGTTGAGACCCAGTACTTC.

This clonotype was found many times. The chain recombines TRBV12-3 or TRBV12-4 with TRBJ2-3; tentatively, D is TRBD1 (5 bases). V was clipped by 5 bases and J by 4 bases, with 13 bases between them. CDR3 length: 14 amino acids. Written as DNA, the CDR3 is TGTGCCAGCAGTCCACAGGTTCGTTCAGATACGCAGTATTTT. Translating gives CASSPQVRSDTQYF.

This clonotype has only a few counts. V and J are TRBV15 and TRBJ2-1, with 8 bases aligning to TRBD1. V lost 0 bases and J lost 7; bases outside the gene matches: 11. Germline V gene lookup returns CDR1 LNHNV and CDR2 YYDKDF (reference sequence). The length of the CDR3 is 17 residues. DNA for the CDR3: TGTGCCACCAGCAGAGAAAGGGCGGGACAGGTACTGAATGAGCAGTTCTTC. Protein sequence: CATSRERAGQVLNEQFF.

Notes on this clonotype: With a much larger clone just one base away, this may be a read error. The chain employs TRBV11-2 and TRBJ2-1; TRBD2 agrees at 10 bases. The CDR3 consists of 16 residues. The trim removed 4 bases at V and 3 bases at J, leaving 6 bases unmatched. CDR1 is SGHAT and CDR2 is FQNNGV in the germline V gene. CDR3 coding DNA: TGTGCCAGCAGCTCCCTAGCGGGAGCGGTCTACAATGAGCAGTTCTTC. It specifies CASSSLAGAVYNEQFF.

This clonotype was recorded many times. The gene calls are TRBV7-9 and TRBJ2-7; tentatively, D is TRBD1 (7 bases). This CDR3 contains 17 residues. Germline assignment: CDR1 SEHNR and CDR2 FQNEAQ (reference sequence). V lost 2 bases to trimming and J lost 6 bases, with 23 bases between them. DNA for the CDR3: TGTGCCAGCAGCTTACGGGAGTTAACAGGACAGGCGGTCGAGCAGTACTTC. Translating gives CASSLRELTGQAVEQYF.

In this sample, this clonotype turned up many times. The V call is TRBV11-2, the J call TRBJ1-2, with a tentative D call TRBD1 (5 bases). The CDR3 spans 14 residues. The germline V gene has CDR1 SGHAT and CDR2 FQNNGV. V was trimmed by 2 bases and J by 8 bases, leaving 15 bases between them. As DNA, the CDR3 is TGTGCCAGCAGCTTATTGGAGGGGCGAAGGGGCTACACCTTC. As protein: CASSLLEGRRGYTF.

This clonotype was picked up a small number of times. The V gene is TRBV5-1, the J gene TRBJ2-3; 7 nucleotides line up with TRBD2. Germline V lookup: CDR1 SGHRS, CDR2 YFSETQ. The CDR3 sequence is 17 residues long. J gave up 2 bases and V 4 bases, and 13 bases lay outside the gene matches. The CDR3 region has the DNA TGCGCCAGCAGCCGACGGCTGGCGGGGGATACCACAGATACGCAGTATTTT. This encodes CASSRRLAGDTTDTQYF.

This clonotype was detected ten times or more. J is TRBJ2-1 and V is TRBV12-3 or TRBV12-4; 11 bases line up with TRBD2. V gave up 7 bases and J gave up 9 bases; unmatched junction bases: 11. CDR3 size: 15 residues. The chain's CDR3 is CASTPLAGATGEQFF. In DNA, the CDR3 is TGTGCCAGCACCCCACTAGCGGGAGCTACCGGTGAGCAGTTCTTC.

This clonotype was counted many times. The V and J genes are TRBV6-5 and TRBJ1-1; D not resolved. Germline CDR1 MNHEY, CDR2 SVGAGI. The length of the CDR3 is 15 residues. Between the trimmed V and J ends, which lost 0 bases and 7 bases, there was a span of 15 bases. The CDR3: CASSYSGGFKGEAFF. CDR3 bases: TGTGCCAGCAGTTACTCGGGCGGATTCAAGGGTGAAGCTTTCTTT.

This clonotype was counted many times. The chain carries TRBV20-1 and TRBJ2-7; a weak D match, TRBD2 (9 bases). The V end lost 0 bases, the J end lost 1 base, and 34 bases lay between the germline ends. The CDR3 has 22 residues. Germline V gene lookup returns CDR1 DFQATT and CDR2 SNEGSKA (reference sequence). CDR3 nucleotides: TGCAGTGCTAGAGATCATTTAGAGACAGGGGAAATAGCGGGGGCCCTTTCCTACGAGCAGTACTTC. Encoded protein: CSARDHLETGEIAGALSYEQYF.

This clonotype appeared many times. The chain links TRBV20-1 to TRBJ2-7; D not certain. Per germline, CDR1 DFQATT and CDR2 SNEGSKA (reference sequence). The CDR3 is 14 residues long. V lost 0 bases and J 2 bases, leaving 11 bases between the germline ends. CDR3 loop: CSARDFDFTYEQYF. The CDR3 coding sequence is TGCAGTGCTAGAGACTTCGATTTTACCTACGAGCAGTACTTC.

The sample holds many counts of this clonotype. This chain connects TRBV29-1 to TRBJ2-5; 8 nucleotides agree with TRBD1. The CDR3 loop spans 15 amino acids. Germline CDR1 is SQVTM and CDR2 is ANQGSEA. Germline trimming cut 6 bases from V and 4 bases from J; bases unmatched to any gene: 13. CDR3 sequence: CSVVPRDRNGETQYF. DNA for the CDR3: TGCAGCGTCGTCCCCCGGGACAGGAACGGAGAGACCCAGTACTTC. The full variable domain, its missing parts supplied by reference TRBV29-1 and TRBJ2-5, is SAVISQKPSRDICQRGTSLTIQCQVDSQVTMMFWYRQQPGQSLTLIATANQGSEATYESGFVIDKFPISRPNLTFSTLTVSNMSPEDSSIYLCSVVPRDRNGETQYFGPGTRLLVL.